This T cell receptor (beta chain) was identified in a study of early T cells in non-severe SARS-CoV-2 infection. Germline lookup yields CDR1 SGHRS and CDR2 YFSETQ. Trimming removed 4 bases from V and 0 bases from J; junction bases left unmatched: 4. The CDR3 runs to 14 residues. This clonotype occurred many times. In TCRdb, the 5' RACE reads were re-called with MiXCR into one record per CDR3 protein. Among approximately 70,000 distinct CDR3 sequences listed, approximately 13% were seen once. The sample comprised whole blood. The receptor was derived from an adult who was a healthcare worker with PCR-confirmed SARS-CoV-2 infection or an uninfected control (not recorded which). This chain connects TRBV5-1 to TRBJ2-7; 7 bases are shared with TRBD1. Written as DNA, the CDR3 is TGCGCCAGCAGCGGGAGACAGGGCTCCTACGAGCAGTACTTC. Residues: CASSGRQGSYEQYF.